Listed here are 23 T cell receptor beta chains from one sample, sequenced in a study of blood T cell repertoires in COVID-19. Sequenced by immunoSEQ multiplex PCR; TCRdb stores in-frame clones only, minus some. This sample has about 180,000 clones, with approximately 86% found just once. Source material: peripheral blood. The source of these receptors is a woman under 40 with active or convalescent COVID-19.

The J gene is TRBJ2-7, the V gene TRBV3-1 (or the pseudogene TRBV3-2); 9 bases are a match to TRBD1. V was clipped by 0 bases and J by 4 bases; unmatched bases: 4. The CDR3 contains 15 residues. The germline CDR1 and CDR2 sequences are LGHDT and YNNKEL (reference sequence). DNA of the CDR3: TGTGCCAGCAGCCAAGATGGGACAGGGTCGTACGAGCAGTACTTC. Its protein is CASSQDGTGSYEQYF.

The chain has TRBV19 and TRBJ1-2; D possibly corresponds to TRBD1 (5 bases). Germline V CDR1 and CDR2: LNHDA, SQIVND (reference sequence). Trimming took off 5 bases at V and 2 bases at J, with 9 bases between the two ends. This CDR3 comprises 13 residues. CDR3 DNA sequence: TGTGCCAGTAGTGCAGGGTGGAACTATGGCTACACCTTC. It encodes CASSAGWNYGYTF.

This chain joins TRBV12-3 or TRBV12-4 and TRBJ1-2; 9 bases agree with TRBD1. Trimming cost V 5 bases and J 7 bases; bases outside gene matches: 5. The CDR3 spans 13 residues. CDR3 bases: TGTGCCAGCAGTCCGGACAGGGGAGGTGGCTACACCTTC. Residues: CASSPDRGGGYTF.

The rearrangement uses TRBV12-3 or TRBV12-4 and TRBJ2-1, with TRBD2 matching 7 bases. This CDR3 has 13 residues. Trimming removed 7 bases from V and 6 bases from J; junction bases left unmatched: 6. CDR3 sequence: CASTWGGSNEQFF. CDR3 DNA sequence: TGTGCCAGCACCTGGGGGGGGTCCAATGAGCAGTTCTTC.

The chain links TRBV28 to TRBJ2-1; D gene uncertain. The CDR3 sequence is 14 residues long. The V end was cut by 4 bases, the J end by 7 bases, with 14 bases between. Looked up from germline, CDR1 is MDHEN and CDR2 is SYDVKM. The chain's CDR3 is CASSWRSTRNEQFF. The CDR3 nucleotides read TGTGCCAGCAGTTGGCGGAGTACGAGGAATGAGCAGTTCTTC.

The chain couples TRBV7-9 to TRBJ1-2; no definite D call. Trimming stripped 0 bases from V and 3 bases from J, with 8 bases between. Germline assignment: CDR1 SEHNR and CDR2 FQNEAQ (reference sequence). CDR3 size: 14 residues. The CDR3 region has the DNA TGTGCCAGCAGCTTAGCGATAACGGACTATGGCTACACCTTC. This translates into CASSLAITDYGYTF.

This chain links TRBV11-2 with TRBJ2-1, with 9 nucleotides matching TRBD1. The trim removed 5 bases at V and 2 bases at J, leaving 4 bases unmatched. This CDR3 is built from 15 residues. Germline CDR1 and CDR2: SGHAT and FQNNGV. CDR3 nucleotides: TGTGCCAGCAGCGAGGGACAGGGCACCTACAATGAGCAGTTCTTC. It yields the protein CASSEGQGTYNEQFF.

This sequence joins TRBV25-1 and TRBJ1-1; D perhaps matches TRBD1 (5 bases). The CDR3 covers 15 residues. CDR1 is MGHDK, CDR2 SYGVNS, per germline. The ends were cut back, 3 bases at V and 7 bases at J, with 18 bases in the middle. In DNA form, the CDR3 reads TGTGCCAGCAGTGACCGGTATAGGGGTCCGGTTGAAGCTTTCTTT. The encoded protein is CASSDRYRGPVEAFF.

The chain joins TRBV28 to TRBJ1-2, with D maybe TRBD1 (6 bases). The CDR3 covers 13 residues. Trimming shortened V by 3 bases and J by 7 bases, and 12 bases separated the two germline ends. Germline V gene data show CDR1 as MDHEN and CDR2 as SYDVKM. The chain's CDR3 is CASSFQGRGGYTF. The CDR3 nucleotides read TGTGCCAGCAGTTTTCAGGGGCGCGGTGGCTACACCTTC.

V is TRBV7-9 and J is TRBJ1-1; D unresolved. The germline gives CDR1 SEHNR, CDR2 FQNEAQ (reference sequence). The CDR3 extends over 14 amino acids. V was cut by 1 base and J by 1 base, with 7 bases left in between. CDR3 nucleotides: TGTGCCAGCAGCTTAGTATCCGGGAACACTGAAGCTTTCTTT. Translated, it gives CASSLVSGNTEAFF.

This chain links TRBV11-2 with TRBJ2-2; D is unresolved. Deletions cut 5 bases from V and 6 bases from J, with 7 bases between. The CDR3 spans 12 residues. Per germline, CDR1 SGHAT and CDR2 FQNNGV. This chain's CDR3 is CASSDSAGELFF. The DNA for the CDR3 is TGTGCCAGCAGCGACTCAGCCGGGGAGCTGTTTTTT.

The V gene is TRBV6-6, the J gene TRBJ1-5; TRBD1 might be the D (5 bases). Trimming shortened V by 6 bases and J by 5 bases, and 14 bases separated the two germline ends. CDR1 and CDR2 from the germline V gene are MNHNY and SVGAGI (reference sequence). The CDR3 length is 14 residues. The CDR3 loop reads CASSLFGGDQPQHF. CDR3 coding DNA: TGTGCCAGCAGCCTTTTCGGGGGGGATCAGCCCCAGCATTTT.

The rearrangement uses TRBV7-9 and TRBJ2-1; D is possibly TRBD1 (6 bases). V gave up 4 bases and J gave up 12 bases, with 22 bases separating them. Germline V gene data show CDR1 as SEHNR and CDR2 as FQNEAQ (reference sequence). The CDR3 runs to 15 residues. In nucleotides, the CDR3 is TGTGCCAGCAGCTCAACGCGGACAGCACGAGAGGTGCAGTTCTTC. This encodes CASSSTRTAREVQFF.

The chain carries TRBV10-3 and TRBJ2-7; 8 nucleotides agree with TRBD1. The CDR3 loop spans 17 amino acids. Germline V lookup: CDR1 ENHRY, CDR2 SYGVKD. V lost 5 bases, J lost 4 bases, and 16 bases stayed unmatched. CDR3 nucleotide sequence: TGTGCCATCAGTAGAGCCCAGGGGGGCCAGGGGGCTTACGAGCAGTACTTC. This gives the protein CAISRAQGGQGAYEQYF.

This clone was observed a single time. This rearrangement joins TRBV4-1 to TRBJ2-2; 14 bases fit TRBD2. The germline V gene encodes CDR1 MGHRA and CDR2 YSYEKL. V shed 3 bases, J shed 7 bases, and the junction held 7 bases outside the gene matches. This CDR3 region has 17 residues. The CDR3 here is CASSHGTSGSFLGELFF. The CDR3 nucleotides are TGCGCCAGCAGCCACGGGACTAGCGGGAGTTTTCTCGGGGAGCTGTTTTTT.

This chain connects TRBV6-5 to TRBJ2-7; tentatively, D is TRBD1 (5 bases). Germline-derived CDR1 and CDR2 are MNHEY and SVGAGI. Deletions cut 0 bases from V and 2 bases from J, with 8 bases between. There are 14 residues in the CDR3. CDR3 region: CASSYSSRAYEQYF. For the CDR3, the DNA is TGTGCCAGCAGTTACTCGAGCAGGGCCTACGAGCAGTACTTC.

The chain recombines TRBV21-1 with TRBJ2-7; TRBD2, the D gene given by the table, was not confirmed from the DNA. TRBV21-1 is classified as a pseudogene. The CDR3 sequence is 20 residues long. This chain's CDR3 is CASSKVGGLAGGWGPYEQYF. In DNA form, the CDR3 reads TGTGCCAGCAGCAAAGTTGGTGGACTAGCGGGAGGATGGGGTCCCTACGAGCAGTACTTC.

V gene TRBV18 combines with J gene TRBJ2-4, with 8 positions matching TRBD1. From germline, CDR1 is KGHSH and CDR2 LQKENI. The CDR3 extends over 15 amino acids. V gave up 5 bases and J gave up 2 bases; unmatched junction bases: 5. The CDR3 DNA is TGTGCCAGCTCAACCCGGACAGGGTCCAAAAACATTCAGTACTTC. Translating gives CASSTRTGSKNIQYF.

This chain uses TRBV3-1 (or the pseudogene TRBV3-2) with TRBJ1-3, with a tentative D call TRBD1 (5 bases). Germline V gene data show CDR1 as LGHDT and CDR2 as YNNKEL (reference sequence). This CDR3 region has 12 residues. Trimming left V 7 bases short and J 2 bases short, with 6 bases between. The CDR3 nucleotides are TGTGCCAGCATGACAGCTGGAAACACCATATATTTT. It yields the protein CASMTAGNTIYF.

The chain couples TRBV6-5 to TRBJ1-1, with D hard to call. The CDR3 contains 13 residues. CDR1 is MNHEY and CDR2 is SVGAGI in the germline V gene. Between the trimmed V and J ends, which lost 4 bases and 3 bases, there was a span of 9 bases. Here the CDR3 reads CASSFGRDTEAFF. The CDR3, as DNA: TGTGCCAGCAGTTTTGGGAGGGACACTGAAGCTTTCTTT.

The chain's CDR3 is CASSVVPSGSSYEQYF. The CDR3 DNA reads as TGTGCCAGCAGCGTAGTCCCTTCGGGGAGCTCCTACGAGCAGTACTTC. The chain couples TRBV9 to TRBJ2-7; tentatively, D is TRBD2 (5 bases). The CDR3 loop spans 16 amino acids. Germline V lookup: CDR1 SGDLS, CDR2 YYNGEE. The ends were cut back, 0 bases at V and 0 bases at J, with 13 bases in the middle. The full variable domain, with the rest looked up from reference TRBV9 and TRBJ2-7, is DSGVTQTPKHLITATGQRVTLRCSPRSGDLSVYWYQQSLDQGLQFLIQYYNGEERAKGNILERFSAQQFPDLHSELNLSSLELGDSALYFCASSVVPSGSSYEQYFGPGTRLTVT.

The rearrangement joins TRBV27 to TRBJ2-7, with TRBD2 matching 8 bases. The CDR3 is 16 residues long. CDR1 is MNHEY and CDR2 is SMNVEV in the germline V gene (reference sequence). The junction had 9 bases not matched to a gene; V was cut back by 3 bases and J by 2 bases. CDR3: CASSLGVAGQAYEQYF. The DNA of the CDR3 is TGTGCCAGCAGTTTGGGCGTAGCGGGACAAGCCTACGAGCAGTACTTC.

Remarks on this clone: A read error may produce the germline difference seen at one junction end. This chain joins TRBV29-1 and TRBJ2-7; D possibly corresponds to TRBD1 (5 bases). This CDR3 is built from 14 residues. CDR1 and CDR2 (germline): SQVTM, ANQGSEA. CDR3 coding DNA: TGCAGCGCGCGAAAGAACAGGCTATCCTTCGAGCAGTACTTC. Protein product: CSARKNRLSFEQYF.